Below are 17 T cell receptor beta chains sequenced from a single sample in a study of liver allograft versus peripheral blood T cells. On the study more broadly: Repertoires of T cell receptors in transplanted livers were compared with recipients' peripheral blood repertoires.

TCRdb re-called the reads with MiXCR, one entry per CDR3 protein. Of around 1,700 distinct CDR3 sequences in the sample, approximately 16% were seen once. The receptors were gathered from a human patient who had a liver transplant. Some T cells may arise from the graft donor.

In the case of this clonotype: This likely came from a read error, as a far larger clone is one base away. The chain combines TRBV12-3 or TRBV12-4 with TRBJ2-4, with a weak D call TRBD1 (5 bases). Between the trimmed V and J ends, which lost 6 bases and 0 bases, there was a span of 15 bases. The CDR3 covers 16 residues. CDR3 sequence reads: CASRVDGALAKNIQYF. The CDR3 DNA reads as TGTGCCAGCAGAGTAGATGGGGCCCTAGCCAAAAACATTCAGTACTTC.

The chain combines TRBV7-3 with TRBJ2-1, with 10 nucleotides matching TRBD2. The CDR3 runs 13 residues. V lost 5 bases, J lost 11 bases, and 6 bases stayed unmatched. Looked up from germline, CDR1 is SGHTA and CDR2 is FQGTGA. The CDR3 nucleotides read TGTGCCAGCAGCCCAAAGACTAGCGGGCAGCAGTTCTTC. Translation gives CASSPKTSGQQFF.

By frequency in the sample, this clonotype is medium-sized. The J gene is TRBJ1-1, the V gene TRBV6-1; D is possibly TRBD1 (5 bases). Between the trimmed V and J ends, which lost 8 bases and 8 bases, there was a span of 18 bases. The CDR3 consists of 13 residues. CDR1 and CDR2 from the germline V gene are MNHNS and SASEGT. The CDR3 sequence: CASQTNAGTEAFF. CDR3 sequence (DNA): TGTGCCAGCCAGACTAATGCGGGGACCGAAGCTTTCTTT.

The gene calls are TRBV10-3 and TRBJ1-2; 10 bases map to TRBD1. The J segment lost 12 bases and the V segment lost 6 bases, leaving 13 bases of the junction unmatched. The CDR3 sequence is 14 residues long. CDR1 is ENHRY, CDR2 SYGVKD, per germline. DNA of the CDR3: TGTGCCATCAGCGGGGGGTTGACAGGGGGCCATCACACCTTC. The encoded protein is CAISGGLTGGHHTF.

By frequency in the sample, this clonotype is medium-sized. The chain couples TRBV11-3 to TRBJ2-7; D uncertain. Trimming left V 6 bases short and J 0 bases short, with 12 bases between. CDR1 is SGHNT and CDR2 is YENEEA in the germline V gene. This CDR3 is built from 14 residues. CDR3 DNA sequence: TGTGCCAGCAGTTCTGACGGGTACTCCTACGAGCAGTACTTC. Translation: CASSSDGYSYEQYF.

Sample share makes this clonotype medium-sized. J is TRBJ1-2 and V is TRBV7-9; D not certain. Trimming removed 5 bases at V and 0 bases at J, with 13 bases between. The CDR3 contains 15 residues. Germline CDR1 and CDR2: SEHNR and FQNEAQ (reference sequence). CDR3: CASSHQQLANYGYTF. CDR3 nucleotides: TGTGCCAGCAGCCACCAGCAGCTTGCTAACTATGGCTACACCTTC.

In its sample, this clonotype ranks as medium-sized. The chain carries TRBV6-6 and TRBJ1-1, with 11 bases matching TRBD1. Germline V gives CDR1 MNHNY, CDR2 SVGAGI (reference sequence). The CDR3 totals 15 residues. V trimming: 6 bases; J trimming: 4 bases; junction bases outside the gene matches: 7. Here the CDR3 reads CASRPGQGAGTEAFF. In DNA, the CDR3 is TGTGCCAGCAGGCCAGGACAGGGGGCCGGCACTGAAGCTTTCTTT.

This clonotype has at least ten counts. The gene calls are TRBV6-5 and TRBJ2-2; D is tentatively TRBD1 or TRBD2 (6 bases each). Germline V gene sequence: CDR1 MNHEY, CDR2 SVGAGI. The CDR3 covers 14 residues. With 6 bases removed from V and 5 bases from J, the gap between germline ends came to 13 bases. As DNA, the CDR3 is TGTGCCAGCAGATTTAGGGGGGTAACCGGGGAGCTGTTTTTT. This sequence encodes CASRFRGVTGELFF.

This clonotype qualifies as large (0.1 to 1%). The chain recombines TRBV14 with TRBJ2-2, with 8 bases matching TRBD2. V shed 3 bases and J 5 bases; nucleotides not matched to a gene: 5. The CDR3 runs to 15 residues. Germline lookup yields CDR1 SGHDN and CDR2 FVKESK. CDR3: CASSQSGRSTGELFF. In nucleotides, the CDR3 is TGTGCCAGCAGCCAGAGCGGGAGAAGTACCGGGGAGCTGTTTTTT.

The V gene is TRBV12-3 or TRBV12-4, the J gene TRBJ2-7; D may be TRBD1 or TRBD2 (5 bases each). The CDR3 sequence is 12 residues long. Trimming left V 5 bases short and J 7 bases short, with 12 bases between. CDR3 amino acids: CASSNRDREQYF. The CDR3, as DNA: TGTGCCAGCAGTAACCGGGACCGAGAGCAGTACTTC.

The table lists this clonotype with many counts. CDR3 residues: CASSFMTGRQPQHF. DNA of the CDR3: TGTGCCAGCAGTTTCATGACAGGGAGGCAGCCCCAGCATTTT. The chain links TRBV12-3 or TRBV12-4 to TRBJ1-5, with 7 nucleotides matching TRBD1. V gave up 3 bases and J gave up 7 bases; unmatched junction bases: 6. The CDR3 sequence is 14 residues long.

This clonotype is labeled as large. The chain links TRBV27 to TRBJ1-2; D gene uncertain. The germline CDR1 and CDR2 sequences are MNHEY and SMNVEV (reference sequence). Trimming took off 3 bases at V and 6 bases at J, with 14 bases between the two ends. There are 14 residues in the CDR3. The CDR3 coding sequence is TGTGCCAGCAGTTTCCAGGCAACGGGCCATGGCTACACCTTC. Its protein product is CASSFQATGHGYTF.

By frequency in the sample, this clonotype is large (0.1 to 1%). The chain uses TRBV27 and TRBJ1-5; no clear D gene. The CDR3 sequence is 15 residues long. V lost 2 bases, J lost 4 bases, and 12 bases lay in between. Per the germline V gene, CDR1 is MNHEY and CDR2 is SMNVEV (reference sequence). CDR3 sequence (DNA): TGTGCCAGCAGTTTAAGGGCTTTGGGAAATCAGCCCCAGCATTTT. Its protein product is CASSLRALGNQPQHF.

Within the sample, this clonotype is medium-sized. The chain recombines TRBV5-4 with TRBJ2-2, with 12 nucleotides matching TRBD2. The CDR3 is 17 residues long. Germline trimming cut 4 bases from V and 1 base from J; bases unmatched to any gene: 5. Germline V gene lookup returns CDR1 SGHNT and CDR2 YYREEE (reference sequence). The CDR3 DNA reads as TGTGCCAGCAGCCCAACTAGCGGGGGGCGGAACACCGGGGAGCTGTTTTTT. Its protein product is CASSPTSGGRNTGELFF.

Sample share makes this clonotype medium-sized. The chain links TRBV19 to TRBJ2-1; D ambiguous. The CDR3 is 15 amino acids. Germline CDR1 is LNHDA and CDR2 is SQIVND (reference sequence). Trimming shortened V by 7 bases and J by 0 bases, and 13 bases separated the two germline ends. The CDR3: CASTFSSNSYNEQFF. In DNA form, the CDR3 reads TGTGCCAGTACTTTTTCCTCCAACTCCTACAATGAGCAGTTCTTC.

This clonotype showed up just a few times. The CDR3 region is CSALDRAGSNQPQHF. The DNA of the CDR3 is TGCAGTGCCTTAGACAGGGCGGGGAGCAATCAGCCCCAGCATTTT. This chain joins TRBV20-1 and TRBJ1-5; 7 nucleotides agree with TRBD1. CDR1 and CDR2 from the germline V gene are DFQATT and SNEGSKA (reference sequence). The CDR3 has 15 residues. V was pared by 6 bases and J by 1 base, with 9 bases of the junction left unmatched.

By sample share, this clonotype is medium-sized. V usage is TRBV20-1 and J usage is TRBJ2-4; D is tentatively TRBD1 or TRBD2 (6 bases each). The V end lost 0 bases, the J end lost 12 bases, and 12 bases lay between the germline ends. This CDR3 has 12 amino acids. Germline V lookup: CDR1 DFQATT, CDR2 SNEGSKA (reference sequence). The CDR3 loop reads CSAREQGLSQYF. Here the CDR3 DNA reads TGCAGTGCTAGAGAACAGGGACTGAGTCAGTACTTC.